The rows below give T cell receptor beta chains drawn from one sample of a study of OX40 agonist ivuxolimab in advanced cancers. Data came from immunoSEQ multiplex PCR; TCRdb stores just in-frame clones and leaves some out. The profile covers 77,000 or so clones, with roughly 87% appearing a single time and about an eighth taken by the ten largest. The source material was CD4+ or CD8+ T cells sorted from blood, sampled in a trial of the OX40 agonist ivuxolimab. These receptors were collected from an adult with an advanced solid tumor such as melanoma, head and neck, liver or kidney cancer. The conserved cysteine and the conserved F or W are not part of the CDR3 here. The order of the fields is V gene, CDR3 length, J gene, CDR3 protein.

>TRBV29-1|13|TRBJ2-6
SVIQGAGGANVLT
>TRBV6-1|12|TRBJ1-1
ASSERQGVTEAF
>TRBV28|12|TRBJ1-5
ASSFLQRGQPQH
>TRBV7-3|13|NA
ASSPMGLARNEQY
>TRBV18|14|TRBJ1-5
ASSPPLVGGNQPQH
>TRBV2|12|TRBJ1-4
ASRGTGQNEKLF
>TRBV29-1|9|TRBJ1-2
SVGLIVGYT
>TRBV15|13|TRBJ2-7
ATSHSFAFTYEQY
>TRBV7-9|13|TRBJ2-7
ASSRTEDRAYEQY
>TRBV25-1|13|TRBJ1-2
ASSMGGGPFYGYT
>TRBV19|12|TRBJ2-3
ASKGGLSTDTQY
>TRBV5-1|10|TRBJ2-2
ASRLTTGELF
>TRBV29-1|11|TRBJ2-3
SVELPGTDTQY
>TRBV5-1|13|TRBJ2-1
ASSLSSGGFYEQF
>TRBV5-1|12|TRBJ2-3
ASSLGALTDTQY
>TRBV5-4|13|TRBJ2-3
ASSLAGGATDTQY
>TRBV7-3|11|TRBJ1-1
ASSFAVNTEAF
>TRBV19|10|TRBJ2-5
ASSTTKETQY
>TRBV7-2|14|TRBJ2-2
ASSLPSGANTGELF
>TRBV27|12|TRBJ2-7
ASSPLAGRYEQY
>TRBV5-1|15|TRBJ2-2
ASSLVWLAGGPGELF
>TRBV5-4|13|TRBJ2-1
ASSFEGVAYNEQF
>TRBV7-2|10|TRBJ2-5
ASSPTRETQY
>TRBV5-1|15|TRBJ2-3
ASSLAGGAVGTDTQY
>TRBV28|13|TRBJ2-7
ASSPPLFLSYEQY
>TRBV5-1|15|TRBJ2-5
ASSLGTGTPVRETQY
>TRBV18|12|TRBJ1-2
ASSPQGANYGYT
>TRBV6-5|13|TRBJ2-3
ASSSSPRSTDTQY
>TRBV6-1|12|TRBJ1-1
ASTGTGWDTEAF
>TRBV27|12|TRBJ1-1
ASSFGQGYTEAF
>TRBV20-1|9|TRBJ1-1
SARDTGGAF
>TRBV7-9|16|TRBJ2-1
ASTQGTSGGAPHNEQF
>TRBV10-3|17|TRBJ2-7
AISATMPSGGTTSYEQY